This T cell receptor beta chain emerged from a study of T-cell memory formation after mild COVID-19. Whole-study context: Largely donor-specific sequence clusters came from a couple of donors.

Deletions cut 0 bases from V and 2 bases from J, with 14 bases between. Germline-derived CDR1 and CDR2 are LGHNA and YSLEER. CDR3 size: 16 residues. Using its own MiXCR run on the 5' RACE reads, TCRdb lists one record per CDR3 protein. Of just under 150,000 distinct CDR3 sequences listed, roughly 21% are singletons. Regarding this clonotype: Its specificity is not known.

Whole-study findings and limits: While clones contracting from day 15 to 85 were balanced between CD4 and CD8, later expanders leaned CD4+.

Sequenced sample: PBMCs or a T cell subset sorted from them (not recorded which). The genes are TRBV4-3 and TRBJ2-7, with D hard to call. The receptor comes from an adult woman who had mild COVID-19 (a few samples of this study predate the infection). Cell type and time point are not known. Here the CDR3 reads CASSQDVTLGPYEQYF. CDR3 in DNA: TGCGCCAGCAGCCAAGATGTCACCCTGGGTCCCTACGAGCAGTACTTC.